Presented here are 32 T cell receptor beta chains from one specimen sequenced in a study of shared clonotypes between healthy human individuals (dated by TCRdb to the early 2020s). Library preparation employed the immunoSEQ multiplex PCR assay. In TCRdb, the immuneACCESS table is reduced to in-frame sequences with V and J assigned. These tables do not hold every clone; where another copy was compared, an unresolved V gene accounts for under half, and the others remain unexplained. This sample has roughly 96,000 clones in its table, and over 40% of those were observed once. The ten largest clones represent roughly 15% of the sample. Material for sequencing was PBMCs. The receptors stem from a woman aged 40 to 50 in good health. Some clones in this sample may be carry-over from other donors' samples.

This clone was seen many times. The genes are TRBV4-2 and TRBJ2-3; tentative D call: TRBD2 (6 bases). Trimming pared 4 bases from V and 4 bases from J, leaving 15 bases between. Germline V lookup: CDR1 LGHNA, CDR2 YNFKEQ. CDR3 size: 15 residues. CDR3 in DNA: TGTGCCAGCAGCCCCGGACTAACAGACGCAGATACGCAGTATTTT. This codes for CASSPGLTDADTQYF.

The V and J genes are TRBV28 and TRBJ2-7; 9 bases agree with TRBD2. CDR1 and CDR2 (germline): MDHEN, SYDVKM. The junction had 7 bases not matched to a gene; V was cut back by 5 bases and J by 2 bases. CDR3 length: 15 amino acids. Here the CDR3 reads CASSVTGTSTYEQYF. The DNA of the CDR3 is TGTGCCAGCAGTGTAACCGGGACTAGCACCTACGAGCAGTACTTC.

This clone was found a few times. CDR3 in amino acids: CASRTAGRNEQYF. CDR3 sequence (DNA): TGTGCCAGCAGGACAGCGGGGAGAAACGAGCAGTACTTC. The chain uses TRBV6-1 and TRBJ2-7; 7 nucleotides line up with TRBD2. In germline, CDR1 is MNHNS, CDR2 SASEGT. The CDR3 covers 13 residues. V lost 6 bases to trimming and J lost 5 bases; unmatched junction nucleotides: 7.

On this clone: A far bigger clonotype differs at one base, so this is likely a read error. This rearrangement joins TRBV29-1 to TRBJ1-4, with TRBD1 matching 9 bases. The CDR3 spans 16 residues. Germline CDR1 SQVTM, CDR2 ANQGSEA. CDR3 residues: CSGPLRRDREDEKLVF. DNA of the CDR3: TGCAGCGGTCCTCTCCGCCGGGACAGGGAGGACGAAAAACTGGTTTTT. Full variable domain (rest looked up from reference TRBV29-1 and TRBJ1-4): SAVISQKPSRDICQRGTSLTIQCQVDSQVTMMFWYRQQPGQSLTLIATANQGSEATYESGFVIDKFPISRPNLTFSTLTVSNMSPEDSSIYLCSGPLRRDREDEKLVFGSGTQLSVL.

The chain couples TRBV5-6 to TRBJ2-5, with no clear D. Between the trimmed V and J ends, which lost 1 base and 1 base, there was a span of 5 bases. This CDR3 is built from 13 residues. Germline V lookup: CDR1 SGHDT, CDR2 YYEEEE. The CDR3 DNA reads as TGTGCCAGCAGCTTGTGGGTCCAAGAGACCCAGTACTTC. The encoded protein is CASSLWVQETQYF. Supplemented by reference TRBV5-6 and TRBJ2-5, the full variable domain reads DAGVTQSPTHLIKTRGQQVTLRCSPKSGHDTVSWYQQALGQGPQFIFQYYEEEERQRGNFPDRFSGHQFPNYSSELNVNALLLGDSALYLCASSLWVQETQYFGPGTRLLVL.

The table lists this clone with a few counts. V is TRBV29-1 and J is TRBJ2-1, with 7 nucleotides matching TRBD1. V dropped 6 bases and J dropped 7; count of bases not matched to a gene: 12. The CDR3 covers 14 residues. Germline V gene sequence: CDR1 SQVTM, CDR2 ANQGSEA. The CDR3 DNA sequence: TGCAGCGTCCCAGGGGGTCAGTTATGGAATGAGCAGTTCTTC. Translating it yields CSVPGGQLWNEQFF.

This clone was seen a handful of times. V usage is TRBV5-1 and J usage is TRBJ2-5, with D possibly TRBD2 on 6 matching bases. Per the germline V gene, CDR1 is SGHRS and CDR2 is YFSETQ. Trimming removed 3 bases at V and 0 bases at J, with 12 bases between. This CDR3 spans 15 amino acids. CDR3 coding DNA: TGCGCCAGCAGCTGGAGCGGGTTGTACCAAGAGACCCAGTACTTC. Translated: CASSWSGLYQETQYF. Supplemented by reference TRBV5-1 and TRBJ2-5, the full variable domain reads KAGVTQTPRYLIKTRGQQVTLSCSPISGHRSVSWYQQTPGQGLQFLFEYFSETQRNKGNFPGRFSGRQFSNSRSEMNVSTLELGDSALYLCASSWSGLYQETQYFGPGTRLLVL.

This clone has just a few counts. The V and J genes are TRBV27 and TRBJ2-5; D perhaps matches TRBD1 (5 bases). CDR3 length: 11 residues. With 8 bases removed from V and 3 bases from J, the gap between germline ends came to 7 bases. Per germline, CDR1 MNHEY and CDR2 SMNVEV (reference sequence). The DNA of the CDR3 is TGTGCCAGCCGCAGGGAAGAGACCCAGTACTTC. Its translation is CASRREETQYF.

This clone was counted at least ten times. The CDR3 here is CASSLGQGAYEELFF. In nucleotides, the CDR3 is TGTGCCAGCAGCTTAGGACAGGGGGCCTATGAGGAGCTGTTTTTT. J is TRBJ2-2 and V is TRBV7-9; 10 bases match TRBD1. CDR1 is SEHNR and CDR2 is FQNEAQ in the germline V gene (reference sequence). The V and J ends lost 1 base and 10 bases, in that order; junction bases with no gene match: 6. The CDR3 extends over 15 amino acids.

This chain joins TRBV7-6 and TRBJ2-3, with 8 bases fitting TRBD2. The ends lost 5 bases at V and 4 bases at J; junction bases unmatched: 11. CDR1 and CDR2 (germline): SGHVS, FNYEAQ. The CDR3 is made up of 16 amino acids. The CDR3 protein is CASSRKRELWADTQYF. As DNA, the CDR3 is TGTGCCAGCAGCCGGAAGCGGGAGTTGTGGGCAGATACGCAGTATTTT.

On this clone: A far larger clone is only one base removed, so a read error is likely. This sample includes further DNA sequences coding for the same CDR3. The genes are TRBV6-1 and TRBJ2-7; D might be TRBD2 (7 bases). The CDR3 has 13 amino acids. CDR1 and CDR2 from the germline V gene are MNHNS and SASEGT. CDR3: CASISEGGGEQYF. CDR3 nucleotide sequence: TGCGCCAGCATCTCTGAGGGAGGGGGCGAGCAGTACTTC.

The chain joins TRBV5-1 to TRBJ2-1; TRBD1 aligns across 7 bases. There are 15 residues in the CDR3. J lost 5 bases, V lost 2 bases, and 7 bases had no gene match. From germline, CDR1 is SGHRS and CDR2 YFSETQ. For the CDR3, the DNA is TGCGCCAGCAGCTTCGAAGGGGGCTCTCACAATGAGCAGTTCTTC. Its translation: CASSFEGGSHNEQFF.

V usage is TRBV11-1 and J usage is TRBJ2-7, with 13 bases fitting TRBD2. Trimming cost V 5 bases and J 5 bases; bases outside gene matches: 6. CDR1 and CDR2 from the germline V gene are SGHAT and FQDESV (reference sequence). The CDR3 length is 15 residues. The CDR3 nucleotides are TGTGCCAGCAGCACCCGGACTAGCGGGAGCGACGAGCAGTACTTC. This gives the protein CASSTRTSGSDEQYF. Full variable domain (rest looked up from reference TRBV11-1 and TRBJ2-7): EAEVAQSPRYKITEKSQAVAFWCDPISGHATLYWYRQILGQGPELLVQFQDESVVDDSQLPKDRFSAERLKGVDSTLKIQPAELGDSAMYLCASSTRTSGSDEQYFGPGTRLTVT.

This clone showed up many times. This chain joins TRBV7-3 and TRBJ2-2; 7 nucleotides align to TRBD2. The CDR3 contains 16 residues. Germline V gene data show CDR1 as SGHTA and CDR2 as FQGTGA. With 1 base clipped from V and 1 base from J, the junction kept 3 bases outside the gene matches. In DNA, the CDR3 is TGTGCCAGCAGCTTAAGGGGCGGGAGGAACACCGGGGAGCTGTTTTTT. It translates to CASSLRGGRNTGELFF.

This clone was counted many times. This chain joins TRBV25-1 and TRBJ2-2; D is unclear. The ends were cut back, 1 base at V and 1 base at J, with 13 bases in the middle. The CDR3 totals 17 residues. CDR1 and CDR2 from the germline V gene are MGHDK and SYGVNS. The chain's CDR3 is CASSESVRRGNTGELFF. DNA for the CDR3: TGTGCCAGCAGTGAATCGGTCAGGAGAGGGAACACCGGGGAGCTGTTTTTT.

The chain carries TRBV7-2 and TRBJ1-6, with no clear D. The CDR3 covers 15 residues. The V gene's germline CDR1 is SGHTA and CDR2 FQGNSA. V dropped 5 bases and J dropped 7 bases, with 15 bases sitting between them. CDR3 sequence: CASSPRRDGNSPLHF. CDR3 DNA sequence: TGTGCCAGCAGCCCCCGCCGGGATGGCAATTCACCCCTCCACTTT.

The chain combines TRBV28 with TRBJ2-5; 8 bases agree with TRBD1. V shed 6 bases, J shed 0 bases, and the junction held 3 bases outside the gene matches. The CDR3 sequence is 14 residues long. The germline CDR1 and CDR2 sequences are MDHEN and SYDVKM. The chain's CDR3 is CASRKGQDQETQYF. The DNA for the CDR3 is TGTGCCAGCAGAAAGGGACAGGACCAAGAGACCCAGTACTTC.

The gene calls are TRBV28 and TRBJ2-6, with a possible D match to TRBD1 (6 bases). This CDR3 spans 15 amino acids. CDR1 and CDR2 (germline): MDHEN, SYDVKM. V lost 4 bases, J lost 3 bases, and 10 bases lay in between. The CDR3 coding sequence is TGTGCCAGCAGTTCCAGGGGCGGTGGGGCCAACGTCCTGACTTTC. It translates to CASSSRGGGANVLTF. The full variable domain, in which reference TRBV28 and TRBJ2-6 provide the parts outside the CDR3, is DVKVTQSSRYLVKRTGEKVFLECVQDMDHENMFWYRQDPGLGLRLIYFSYDVKMKEKGDIPEGYSVSREKKERFSLILESASTNQTSMYLCASSSRGGGANVLTFGAGSRLTVL.

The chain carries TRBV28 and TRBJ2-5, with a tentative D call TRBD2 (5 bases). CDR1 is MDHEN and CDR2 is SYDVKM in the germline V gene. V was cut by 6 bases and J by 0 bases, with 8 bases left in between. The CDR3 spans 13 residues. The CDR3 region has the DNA TGTGCCAGCAGCGAGACTAACCAAGAGACCCAGTACTTC. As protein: CASSETNQETQYF.

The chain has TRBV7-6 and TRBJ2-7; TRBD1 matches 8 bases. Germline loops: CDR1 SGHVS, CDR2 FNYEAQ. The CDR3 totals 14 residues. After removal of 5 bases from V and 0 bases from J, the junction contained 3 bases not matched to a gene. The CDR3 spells CASSRQGSSYEQYF. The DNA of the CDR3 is TGTGCCAGCAGCCGACAGGGGAGCTCCTACGAGCAGTACTTC.

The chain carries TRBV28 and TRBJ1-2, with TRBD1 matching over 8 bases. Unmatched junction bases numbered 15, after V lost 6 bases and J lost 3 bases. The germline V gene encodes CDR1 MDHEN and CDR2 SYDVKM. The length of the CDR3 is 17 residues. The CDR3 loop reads CASRTALPGQDYYGYTF. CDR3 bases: TGTGCCAGCAGAACCGCCCTCCCGGGACAGGATTACTATGGCTACACCTTC.

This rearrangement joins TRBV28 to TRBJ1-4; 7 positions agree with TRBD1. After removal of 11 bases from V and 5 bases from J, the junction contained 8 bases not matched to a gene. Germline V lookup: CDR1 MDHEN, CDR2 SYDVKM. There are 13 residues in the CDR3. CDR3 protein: CAGYGRGNEKLFF. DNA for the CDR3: TGTGCCGGCTACGGCAGGGGGAATGAAAAACTGTTTTTT.

The CDR3 nucleotides read TGTGCCAGCAGCTTAGACACCCACTATGGCTACACCTTC. The encoded protein is CASSLDTHYGYTF. The genes are TRBV7-8 and TRBJ1-2; D uncertain. This CDR3 is built from 13 residues. Germline lookup yields CDR1 SGHVS and CDR2 FQNEAQ. V lost 1 base to trimming and J lost 3 bases, with 6 bases between them.

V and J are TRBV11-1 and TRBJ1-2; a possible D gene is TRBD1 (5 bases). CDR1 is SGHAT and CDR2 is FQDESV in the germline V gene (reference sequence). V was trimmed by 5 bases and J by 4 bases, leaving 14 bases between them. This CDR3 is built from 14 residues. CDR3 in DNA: TGTGCCAGCAGCCGCACCTCAGGGTTCTATGGCTACACCTTC. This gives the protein CASSRTSGFYGYTF.

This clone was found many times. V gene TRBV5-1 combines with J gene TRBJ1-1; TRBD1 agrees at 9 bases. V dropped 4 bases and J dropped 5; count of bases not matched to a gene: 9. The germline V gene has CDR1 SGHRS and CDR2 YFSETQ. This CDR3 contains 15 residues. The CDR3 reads CASSLGTGIGTEAFF. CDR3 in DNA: TGCGCCAGCAGCCTAGGGACAGGGATAGGAACTGAAGCTTTCTTT.

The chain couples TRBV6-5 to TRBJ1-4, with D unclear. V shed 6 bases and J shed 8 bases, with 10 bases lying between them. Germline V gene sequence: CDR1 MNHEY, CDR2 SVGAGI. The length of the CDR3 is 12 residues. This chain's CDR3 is CASSPSGEKLFF. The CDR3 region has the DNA TGTGCCAGCAGCCCGAGTGGGGAAAAACTGTTTTTT.

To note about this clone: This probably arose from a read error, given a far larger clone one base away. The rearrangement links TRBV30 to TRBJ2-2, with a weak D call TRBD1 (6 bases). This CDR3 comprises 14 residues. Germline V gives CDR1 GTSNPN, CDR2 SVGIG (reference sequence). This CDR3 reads CTWTGAGDTGELFF. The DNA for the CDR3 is TGTACCTGGACCGGGGCAGGGGACACCGGGGAGCTGTTTTTT.

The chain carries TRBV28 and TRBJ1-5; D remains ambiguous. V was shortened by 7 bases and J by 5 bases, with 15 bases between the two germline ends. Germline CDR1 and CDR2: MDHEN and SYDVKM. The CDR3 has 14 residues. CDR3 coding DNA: TGTGCCAGCACCCCAACGGAACCAGATCAGCCCCAGCATTTT. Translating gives CASTPTEPDQPQHF.

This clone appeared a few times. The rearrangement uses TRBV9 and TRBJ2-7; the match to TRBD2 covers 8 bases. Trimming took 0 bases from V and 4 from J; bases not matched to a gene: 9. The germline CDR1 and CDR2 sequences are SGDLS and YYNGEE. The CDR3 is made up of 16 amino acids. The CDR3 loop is CASSVAATGGDYEQYF. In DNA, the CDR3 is TGTGCCAGCAGCGTAGCTGCGACGGGAGGGGATTACGAGCAGTACTTC.

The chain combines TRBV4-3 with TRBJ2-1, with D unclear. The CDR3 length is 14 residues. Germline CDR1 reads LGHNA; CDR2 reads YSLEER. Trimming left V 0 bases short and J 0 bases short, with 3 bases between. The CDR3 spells CASSQEGSYNEQFF. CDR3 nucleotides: TGCGCCAGCAGCCAAGAAGGCTCCTACAATGAGCAGTTCTTC.

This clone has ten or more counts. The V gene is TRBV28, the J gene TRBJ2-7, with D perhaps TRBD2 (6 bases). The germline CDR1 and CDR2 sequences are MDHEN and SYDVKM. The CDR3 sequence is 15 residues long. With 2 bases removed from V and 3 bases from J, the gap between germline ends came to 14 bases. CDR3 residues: CASSLRSGHRYEQYF. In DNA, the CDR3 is TGTGCCAGCAGTTTAAGGAGCGGGCACCGCTACGAGCAGTACTTC.

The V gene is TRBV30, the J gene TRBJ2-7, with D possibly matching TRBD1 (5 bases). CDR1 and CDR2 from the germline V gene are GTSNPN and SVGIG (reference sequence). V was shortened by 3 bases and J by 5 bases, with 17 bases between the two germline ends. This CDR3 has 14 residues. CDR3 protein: CAWSAQVQGDEQYF. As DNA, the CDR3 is TGTGCCTGGAGCGCCCAGGTGCAAGGGGACGAGCAGTACTTC. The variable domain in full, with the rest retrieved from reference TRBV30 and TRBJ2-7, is SQTIHQWPATLVQPVGSPLSLECTVEGTSNPNLYWYRQAAGRGLQLLFYSVGIGQISSEVPQNLSASRPQDRQFILSSKKLLLSDSGFYLCAWSAQVQGDEQYFGPGTRLTVT.